This entry lists 20 T cell receptor beta chains sequenced from one sample in a study of T cells in Graves' hyperthyroidism and ophthalmopathy. RNA transcripts provided the source from which TCR beta CDR3 regions were amplified. The HTBI primer set served for first-round RT-PCR of the TCR CDR3. TCRdb re-derived calls from the multiplex PCR reads in MiXCR, one entry per CDR3 protein. The repertoire holds more than 550,000 distinct CDR3 sequences, with roughly 17% as singletons. What was sequenced was blood. These receptors originate from a man aged 50 or older with Graves' hyperthyroidism.

This clonotype was picked up many times. The chain joins TRBV11-2 to TRBJ2-1, with 8 bases fitting TRBD1. V trimming: 4 bases; J trimming: 4 bases; junction bases outside the gene matches: 0. The germline CDR1 and CDR2 sequences are SGHAT and FQNNGV. The CDR3 runs to 13 residues. The CDR3 bases are TGTGCCAGCAGCTGGGACAGGTACAATGAGCAGTTCTTC. Translated: CASSWDRYNEQFF.

This clonotype has a count of ten or more. The chain uses TRBV11-2 and TRBJ2-7; D is unresolved. Germline loops: CDR1 SGHAT, CDR2 FQNNGV. The CDR3 sequence is 13 residues long. Trimming shortened V by 1 base and J by 5 bases, and 9 bases separated the two germline ends. Written as DNA, the CDR3 is TGTGCCAGCAGCTTAGTCCTGCGCAACGAGCAGTACTTC. Protein product: CASSLVLRNEQYF.

The chain carries TRBV24-1 and TRBJ2-5; possible D gene TRBD1, 6 bases. V lost 3 bases, J lost 0 bases, and 7 bases lay in between. The CDR3 length is 14 residues. Germline V lookup: CDR1 KGHDR, CDR2 SFDVKD. Here the CDR3 reads CATSDTGYQETQYF. CDR3 coding DNA: TGTGCCACCAGTGATACAGGGTACCAAGAGACCCAGTACTTC.

This clonotype has at least ten counts. The chain uses TRBV30 and TRBJ2-4; 11 bases are shared with TRBD1. This CDR3 is built from 14 residues. Trimming took 3 bases from V and 3 from J; bases not matched to a gene: 1. Germline V CDR1 and CDR2: GTSNPN, SVGIG (reference sequence). As DNA, the CDR3 is TGTGCCTGGAGGGGGACAGGGGGCAAAAACATTCAGTACTTC. Its protein product is CAWRGTGGKNIQYF.

J is TRBJ1-1 and V is TRBV28; D is unresolved. The CDR3 is 16 amino acids. The V end was cut by 2 bases, the J end by 4 bases, with 17 bases between. Looked up from germline, CDR1 is MDHEN and CDR2 is SYDVKM. The CDR3 here is CASSLNPYAVGTEAFF. CDR3 coding DNA: TGTGCCAGCAGTTTAAATCCCTATGCGGTGGGCACTGAAGCTTTCTTT.

This clonotype appeared many times. The CDR3 protein is CASSLGTGGGGANVLTF. The CDR3 DNA sequence: TGTGCCAGCAGCTTAGGGACAGGGGGCGGCGGGGCCAACGTCCTGACTTTC. The chain combines TRBV7-3 with TRBJ2-6; 12 positions match TRBD1. With V trimmed by 2 bases and J by 4 bases, 3 bases remained unmatched. This CDR3 is built from 17 residues. Germline CDR1 reads SGHTA; CDR2 reads FQGTGA. Based on the CDR3 plus reference TRBV7-3 and TRBJ2-6, the full variable domain is GAGVSQTPSNKVTEKGKYVELRCDPISGHTALYWYRQSLGQGPEFLIYFQGTGAADDSGLPNDRFFAVRPEGSVSTLKIQRTERGDSAVYLCASSLGTGGGGANVLTFGAGSRLTVL.

This clonotype was seen many times. This rearrangement joins TRBV15 to TRBJ2-7; the D gene could be TRBD1 or TRBD2 (5 bases each). This CDR3 region has 15 residues. V was shortened by 0 bases and J by 4 bases, with 13 bases between the two germline ends. CDR1 is LNHNV and CDR2 is YYDKDF in the germline V gene (reference sequence). DNA of the CDR3: TGTGCCACCAGCAGAGATGAGGGGTTCGTTTACGAGCAGTACTTC. It is translated as CATSRDEGFVYEQYF. Full variable domain (outside the CDR3, taken from reference TRBV15 and TRBJ2-7): DAMVIQNPRYQVTQFGKPVTLSCSQTLNHNVMYWYQQKSSQAPKLLFHYYDKDFNNEADTPDNFQSRRPNTSFCFLDIRSPGLGDTAMYLCATSRDEGFVYEQYFGPGTRLTVT.

In its sample, this clonotype was seen a few times. This chain links TRBV6-1 with TRBJ2-7, with a possible D match to TRBD2 (6 bases). The CDR3 runs 13 residues. Germline V gene data show CDR1 as MNHNS and CDR2 as SASEGT. V gave up 9 bases and J gave up 5 bases, with 17 bases separating them. This chain's CDR3 is CASSGGGMDEQYF. CDR3 DNA sequence: TGTGCCAGTTCGGGTGGAGGGATGGACGAGCAGTACTTC.

This clonotype has a handful of counts. V gene TRBV7-6 combines with J gene TRBJ2-7; the match to TRBD2 covers 13 bases. The length of the CDR3 is 15 residues. V lost 5 bases to trimming and J lost 7 bases; unmatched junction nucleotides: 8. From germline, CDR1 is SGHVS and CDR2 FNYEAQ. The CDR3 region has the DNA TGTGCCAGCAGCATTGGACTAGCGGGAGAGGGAGAGCAGTACTTC. It encodes CASSIGLAGEGEQYF.

This clonotype came up many times. The V call is TRBV20-1, the J call TRBJ2-7; tentative D call: TRBD2 (6 bases). V lost 3 bases to trimming and J lost 3 bases, with 15 bases between them. Germline values: CDR1 DFQATT, CDR2 SNEGSKA (reference sequence). The CDR3 totals 14 residues. The CDR3 protein is CSARALSGGYEQYF. In nucleotides, the CDR3 is TGCAGTGCTAGGGCGCTTAGCGGAGGCTACGAGCAGTACTTC.

This clonotype was found many times. The chain has TRBV11-2 and TRBJ1-2; 7 positions match TRBD1. Germline V CDR1 and CDR2: SGHAT, FQNNGV. This CDR3 is built from 13 residues. After removal of 5 bases from V and 7 bases from J, the junction contained 7 bases not matched to a gene. This CDR3 is CASSRGQRLGYTF. The CDR3 DNA follows: TGTGCCAGCAGCAGGGGACAGAGGCTTGGCTACACCTTC. The complete variable domain, with remaining parts taken from reference TRBV11-2 and TRBJ1-2, reads EAGVAQSPRYKIIEKRQSVAFWCNPISGHATLYWYQQILGQGPKLLIQFQNNGVVDDSQLPKDRFSAERLKGVDSTLKIQPAKLEDSAVYLCASSRGQRLGYTFGSGTRLTVV.

This clonotype has only a few counts. With a much larger clone just one base away, this may be a read error. The chain uses TRBV9 and TRBJ1-1; 7 bases fit TRBD1. The germline CDR1 and CDR2 sequences are SGDLS and YYNGEE. The CDR3 is 18 residues long. The CDR3 DNA sequence: TGTACCAGCACCCTTTCTGGCGGGTCCTGGACAGGGAACACTGAAGCTTTCTTT. This encodes CTSTLSGGSWTGNTEAFF.

This clonotype was picked up many times. The chain is built from TRBV7-2 and TRBJ1-1; D may be TRBD1 (5 bases). Trimming pared 4 bases from V and 0 bases from J, leaving 6 bases between. CDR3 size: 13 residues. Germline-derived CDR1 and CDR2 are SGHTA and FQGNSA. In DNA, the CDR3 is TGTGCCAGCAGCTGGGGGATGAACACTGAAGCTTTCTTT. Translation: CASSWGMNTEAFF.

This clonotype was counted a few times. The rearrangement links TRBV19 to TRBJ1-6; no clear D gene. CDR3 size: 12 residues. Trimming took 5 bases from V and 8 from J, leaving 7 bases between them. CDR1 is LNHDA and CDR2 is SQIVND in the germline V gene (reference sequence). The CDR3 bases are TGTGCCAGTAGTCCGAGGGATTCACCCCTCCACTTT. Translated: CASSPRDSPLHF.

The J gene is TRBJ1-4, the V gene TRBV7-9; 9 bases are a match to TRBD1. The CDR3 runs to 17 residues. V shed 5 bases and J 3 bases; nucleotides not matched to a gene: 10. Per germline, CDR1 SEHNR and CDR2 FQNEAQ (reference sequence). CDR3 in amino acids: CASSLVGTGIANEKLFF. The CDR3 nucleotides read TGTGCCAGCAGCCTTGTTGGGACAGGGATAGCTAATGAAAAACTGTTTTTT.

The V and J genes are TRBV27 and TRBJ2-1; D remains ambiguous. Germline values: CDR1 MNHEY, CDR2 SMNVEV (reference sequence). CDR3 length: 13 residues. Trimming removed 5 bases from V and 0 bases from J, with 5 bases in between. The CDR3 DNA reads as TGTGCCAGCAGTATTTACTCCTACAATGAGCAGTTCTTC. It codes for CASSIYSYNEQFF.

This clonotype was counted at least ten times. This chain uses TRBV19 with TRBJ1-5; D may be TRBD1 (5 bases). CDR1 and CDR2 from the germline V gene are LNHDA and SQIVND (reference sequence). The ends were cut back, 3 bases at V and 1 base at J, with 7 bases in the middle. The CDR3 consists of 14 residues. The CDR3 DNA reads as TGTGCCAGTAGTATCCGGGACAGCAATCAGCCCCAGCATTTT. Its protein is CASSIRDSNQPQHF.

A few counts support this clonotype. The rearrangement links TRBV6-5 to TRBJ2-5; the D gene is possibly TRBD2 (6 bases). V shed 6 bases and J shed 4 bases, with 18 bases lying between them. The length of the CDR3 is 15 residues. Germline CDR1 and CDR2: MNHEY and SVGAGI. The chain's CDR3 is CASRSSRERLETQYF. CDR3 DNA: TGTGCCAGCAGATCCTCACGGGAGAGGTTAGAGACCCAGTACTTC.

On this clonotype itself: Germline is not matched at one junction end, which may reflect a read error. This chain links TRBV11-2 with TRBJ2-1; D not certain. Germline-derived CDR1 and CDR2 are SGHAT and FQNNGV. This CDR3 has 15 amino acids. CDR3 sequence reads: CASSLAGPRNNAQFF. In nucleotides, the CDR3 is TGTGCCAGCAGCTTAGCAGGTCCCCGGAACAATGCGCAGTTCTTC.

This clonotype was seen many times. The chain has TRBV4-2 and TRBJ2-5; D perhaps matches TRBD1 (6 bases). Trimming removed 0 bases from V and 5 bases from J, with 16 bases in between. CDR1 and CDR2 from the germline V gene are LGHNA and YNFKEQ. This CDR3 has 16 residues. CDR3 amino acids: CASSQEAGVALETQYF. CDR3 in DNA: TGTGCCAGCAGCCAAGAAGCAGGGGTGGCGTTGGAGACCCAGTACTTC.